The rows below give T cell receptor beta chains drawn from one sample of a study of T-cell memory formation after mild COVID-19. One entry per CDR3 protein, called by TCRdb with MiXCR from the 5' RACE reads. The sample gives around 200,000 distinct CDR3 sequences, approximately 16% of which show up once; approximately 2.1% is in the top ten. Sequenced input: PBMCs or a T cell subset sorted from them (not recorded which). The receptors were sampled from an adult woman who had mild COVID-19 (a few samples of this study predate the infection). Cell type and time point are not known. The CDR3 runs from the conserved cysteine through the conserved F or W. D genes are given only for firm matches. Rows may omit the clone size; those that give it use once, few, many or a size class.

>16|.|.|TRBV24-1|TRBJ2-1
CATSDHRERRGNEQFF
TGTGCCACCAGTGACCACAGGGAAAGACGTGGGAATGAGCAGTTCTTC
>15|.|TRBD1|TRBV25-1|TRBJ1-4
CASAHGQGATEKLFF
TGTGCCAGCGCTCATGGACAGGGGGCGACGGAAAAACTGTTTTTT
>15|.|.|TRBV12-3/TRBV12-4|TRBJ1-4
CASSPHPGNGEKLFF
TGTGCCAGCAGCCCCCACCCGGGGAACGGGGAAAAACTGTTTTTT
>11|few|.|TRBV7-9|TRBJ2-7
CASSETYEQYF
TGTGCCAGCAGCGAGACCTACGAGCAGTACTTC
>14|few|TRBD1|TRBV30|TRBJ1-5
CAWDRQGAREPQHF
TGTGCCTGGGATCGGCAGGGGGCGAGGGAGCCCCAGCATTTT
>13|few|.|TRBV7-6|TRBJ2-3
CASSLVSVDTQYF
TGTGCCAGCAGCTTAGTTTCCGTAGATACGCAGTATTTT
>15|.|TRBD2|TRBV7-9|TRBJ2-1
CASSLPGLGWGEQFF
TGTGCCAGCAGCTTACCGGGACTAGGTTGGGGTGAGCAGTTCTTC
>15|few|.|TRBV18|TRBJ2-3
CASSPDGLVTDTQYF
TGTGCCAGCTCACCGGACGGGTTGGTCACAGATACGCAGTATTTT
>18|few|.|TRBV25-1|TRBJ2-7
CASSEPSTGSGYIYEQYF
TGTGCCAGCAGTGAACCCTCAACGGGTAGCGGTTACATCTACGAGCAGTACTTC
>17|few|.|TRBV7-6|TRBJ2-2
CASTRNRQTANTGELFF
TGTGCCAGCACCCGTAACCGGCAAACCGCGAACACCGGGGAGCTGTTTTTT
>12|.|.|TRBV20-1|TRBJ2-3
CSASRHLDTQYF
TGCAGTGCTTCCAGACACTTAGATACGCAGTATTTT
>16|few|.|TRBV24-1|TRBJ1-3
CATSDLRGRRRNTIYF
TGTGCCACCAGTGATTTAAGAGGCCGGCGGAGAAACACCATATATTTT
>12|.|.|TRBV20-1|TRBJ2-1
CSARDRNNEQFF
TGCAGTGCTAGAGATAGAAACAATGAGCAGTTCTTC
>10|few|.|TRBV21-1|TRBJ2-7
CASPSVEQYF
TGTGCCAGCCCCTCCGTGGAGCAGTACTTC
>15|many|.|TRBV24-1|TRBJ2-1
CATSPQGGSYNEQFF
TGTGCCACCTCCCCGCAGGGGGGCTCCTACAATGAGCAGTTCTTC
>14|few|.|TRBV20-1|TRBJ1-2
CSARDTGDNYGYTF
TGCAGTGCTAGAGATACGGGGGATAACTATGGCTACACCTTC
>15|few|.|TRBV24-1|TRBJ2-1
CATSDPSQISNEQFF
TGTGCCACCAGTGATCCCAGCCAAATTAGTAATGAGCAGTTCTTC
>13|few|.|TRBV24-1|TRBJ2-1
CATSDNKGNEQFF
TGTGCCACCAGTGATAATAAAGGGAATGAGCAGTTCTTC
>14|few|TRBD1|TRBV7-9|TRBJ1-2
CASSSSQGDYGYTF
TGTGCCAGCAGCTCCTCACAGGGGGACTATGGCTACACCTTC
>14|few|.|TRBV12-3/TRBV12-4|TRBJ1-2
CASSLDREAYGYTF
TGTGCCAGCAGTTTAGACAGGGAGGCCTATGGCTACACCTTC